Listed below are T cell receptor beta chains from one sample, sequenced in a study of cytomegalovirus exposure and HLA in healthy donors. TCRdb keeps only in-frame clones here, not all; method: immunoSEQ multiplex PCR. The sample lists under 90,000 clones; 75% were seen once. The material sequenced was PBMCs. These receptors came from a man in his forties or fifties in good health and CMV-seronegative. The CDR3 runs from the conserved cysteine through the conserved F or W. The D gene is left open where the match is weak. Some rows mark clone size as missing; the rest say once, few, many or name a class of expanded clone.

cdr3_nt	cdr3_aa	d_call	j_call	v_call	clone_size
TGTGCCAGCAGTTCTCACAGGGGGCCCCTTAGGGAGCAGTACTTC	CASSSHRGPLREQYF	TRBD1	TRBJ2-7	TRBV28	once
TGTGCCAGCAGTTACTCAGAGGGGGCAGAGACCCAGTACTTC	CASSYSEGAETQYF	TRBD1	TRBJ2-5	TRBV6-6	NA
TGTGCCAGCTCACCAAGGTTGACCGGGGGTGGCTATGGCTACACCTTC	CASSPRLTGGGYGYTF	NA	TRBJ1-2	TRBV18	once
TGCGCCAGCAGCTCTGGACACTACGAGCAGTACTTC	CASSSGHYEQYF	NA	TRBJ2-7	TRBV5-1	NA
TGCGCCAGCAGCTTCAACACGATTGGTGAAAAACTGTTTTTT	CASSFNTIGEKLFF	NA	TRBJ1-4	TRBV5-1	NA
TGTGCCAGCAGTGGACAGGGTGACACCATATATTTT	CASSGQGDTIYF	TRBD1	TRBJ1-3	TRBV28	few
TGTGCCAGCAGCCAAGGCGGGGGAAGCACAGATACGCAGTATTTT	CASSQGGGSTDTQYF	TRBD2	TRBJ2-3	TRBV11-3	once
TGCGCCAGCAGCTTGGGGGGACAGGGTCGTGACGAGCAGTACTTC	CASSLGGQGRDEQYF	TRBD1	TRBJ2-7	TRBV5-1	NA
TGTGCCAGCAGCTTAGCCTCAGGGGGTGTAAATCAGCCCCAGCATTTT	CASSLASGGVNQPQHF	TRBD1	TRBJ1-5	TRBV11-2	once
TGTGCCAGCTCCGATACGACGGCGGGGAACTATGGCTACACCTTC	CASSDTTAGNYGYTF	NA	TRBJ1-2	TRBV13	NA
TGTGCCATCAGTGAGTCGGCCAGGGAATCGGTTGGGCGGAACCAAGAGACCCAGTACTTC	CAISESARESVGRNQETQYF	NA	TRBJ2-5	TRBV10-3	few